Presented here are 2 T cell receptor beta chains from one specimen sequenced in a study of T cells after yellow fever vaccination. One entry per CDR3 protein results from TCRdb running MiXCR on the 5' RACE reads. Here the sample spans about 510,000 distinct CDR3 sequences, 21% being singletons. Sequences were derived from PBMCs, sampled about 21 days after the first yellow fever vaccination. The receptors were gathered from a man younger than 35 who received the YFV17D yellow fever vaccine.

In the case of this clonotype: At one end, the junction sequence differs from germline, possibly due to a read error. The chain recombines TRBV3-1 with TRBJ2-7; 7 bases line up with TRBD1. Germline V gives CDR1 LGHDT, CDR2 YNNKEL (reference sequence). The length of the CDR3 is 15 residues. Here the CDR3 reads CASSPSGTAGYERYF. The CDR3 DNA reads as TGTGCCAGCAGCCCCTCCGGGACAGCTGGCTACGAGCGGTACTTC.

The table lists this clonotype with a few counts. This chain joins TRBV12-3 or TRBV12-4 and TRBJ1-4; 7 bases align to TRBD1. The ends lost 8 bases at V and 6 bases at J; junction bases unmatched: 9. This CDR3 region has 14 residues. CDR3 amino acids: CASCPSGGYEKLFF. In DNA, the CDR3 is TGTGCCAGCTGCCCCTCAGGGGGTTATGAAAAACTGTTTTTT.